One sample yielded the 12 T cell receptor beta chains listed below, sequenced in a study of blood T cell repertoires in COVID-19. This table comes from immunoSEQ multiplex PCR, and its TCRdb copy is limited to in-frame clones, with some not included. The sample consists of fewer than 65,000 clones, roughly 84% of them appearing once. Sequenced input: peripheral blood. The receptors here all came from a man younger than 45 with COVID-19, enrolled during active disease.

The genes are TRBV5-1 and TRBJ2-1; 13 bases match TRBD2. V lost 3 bases, J lost 7 bases, and 7 bases stayed unmatched. This CDR3 has 16 residues. Germline V CDR1 and CDR2: SGHRS, YFSETQ. For the CDR3, the DNA is TGCGCCAGCAGCTCGACGACGACTAGCGGGAGGAATGAGCAGTTCTTC. Translation: CASSSTTTSGRNEQFF.

This rearrangement joins TRBV12-3 or TRBV12-4 to TRBJ2-7; 8 nucleotides match TRBD1. This CDR3 is 13 amino acids long. V lost 6 bases, J lost 3 bases, and 4 bases stayed unmatched. The CDR3 loop is CASRGTGNYEQYF. Here the CDR3 DNA reads TGTGCCAGCAGGGGGACAGGCAACTACGAGCAGTACTTC.

This clone was observed a few times. Within the sample, other DNA sequences also encode this same CDR3. This sequence joins TRBV19 and TRBJ1-1; 11 bases map to TRBD1. Trimming at V came to 7 bases and at J to 4 bases, leaving 5 bases not matched to a gene. Germline V gene sequence: CDR1 LNHDA, CDR2 SQIVND (reference sequence). The length of the CDR3 is 14 residues. CDR3 nucleotide sequence: TGTGCCAGTACACCCGGGACAGGGGGCACTGAAGCTTTCTTT. It specifies CASTPGTGGTEAFF.

This chain joins TRBV7-2 and TRBJ2-1; D is undetermined. The CDR3 contains 12 residues. Germline CDR1 is SGHTA and CDR2 is FQGNSA. V lost 5 bases and J lost 6, with 8 bases in between. The CDR3 loop reads CASSPPGNEQFF. In nucleotides, the CDR3 is TGTGCCAGCAGCCCCCCAGGCAATGAGCAGTTCTTC.

This clone appeared a single time. J is TRBJ1-1 and V is TRBV13; TRBD1 is a possible D gene (5 bases). CDR1 PRHDT and CDR2 FYEKMQ come from the germline V gene (reference sequence). The CDR3 sequence is 14 residues long. Trimming left V 1 base short and J 4 bases short, with 10 bases between. The CDR3 coding sequence is TGTGCCAGCAGCTTAGCAGGGATGGGCACTGAAGCTTTCTTT. Protein product: CASSLAGMGTEAFF.

The CDR3 protein is CASNRDRRPFEQFF. For the CDR3, the DNA is TGTGCCAGCAATCGGGACAGAAGGCCCTTTGAGCAGTTCTTC. V usage is TRBV28 and J usage is TRBJ2-1; 7 positions agree with TRBD1. Germline lookup yields CDR1 MDHEN and CDR2 SYDVKM. The CDR3 spans 14 residues. The junction had 12 bases not matched to a gene; V was cut back by 7 bases and J by 9 bases.

The chain employs TRBV10-1 and TRBJ1-6, with a tentative D call TRBD1 (5 bases). CDR1 and CDR2 from the germline V gene are WNHNN and SYGVQD (reference sequence). The germline V and J ends were trimmed by 6 bases and 10 bases, with 16 bases remaining between them. CDR3 length: 14 residues. In DNA, the CDR3 is TGCGCCAGCAGCGAAGGGGCCTCCGGGTCACCCCTCCACTTT. This gives the protein CASSEGASGSPLHF.

The chain joins TRBV7-3 to TRBJ2-1; TRBD2 matches at 9 bases. Germline assignment: CDR1 SGHTA and CDR2 FQGTGA. J gave up 7 bases and V 1 base, and 11 bases lay outside the gene matches. The CDR3 spans 17 residues. CDR3 DNA: TGTGCCAGCAGCTTAAATCTCGAAGCGGGAGGCGGGAATGAGCAGTTCTTC. Protein: CASSLNLEAGGGNEQFF.

V gene TRBV14 combines with J gene TRBJ2-7; TRBD1 might be the D (6 bases). Germline CDR1 and CDR2: SGHDN and FVKESK. CDR3 length: 14 residues. V was clipped by 1 base and J by 9 bases, with 16 bases between them. The CDR3 coding sequence is TGTGCCAGCAGCCAAGCAGGGGCGGTTCTTTTGCAGTACTTC. This sequence encodes CASSQAGAVLLQYF.

This chain uses TRBV9 with TRBJ1-2, with TRBD1 matching 7 bases. Germline assignment: CDR1 SGDLS and CDR2 YYNGEE. This CDR3 is built from 16 residues. V shed 0 bases and J 6 bases; nucleotides not matched to a gene: 11. Here the CDR3 DNA reads TGTGCCAGCAGCGTAGAGACAGGGAACCCTTACAATGGCTACACCTTC. It codes for CASSVETGNPYNGYTF. Filled out from reference TRBV9 and TRBJ1-2, the complete variable domain reads DSGVTQTPKHLITATGQRVTLRCSPRSGDLSVYWYQQSLDQGLQFLIQYYNGEERAKGNILERFSAQQFPDLHSELNLSSLELGDSALYFCASSVETGNPYNGYTFGSGTRLTVV.

This sequence joins TRBV5-4 and TRBJ2-7; 12 bases are a match to TRBD2. V lost 0 bases and J lost 6; bases outside the gene matches: 10. Looked up from germline, CDR1 is SGHNT and CDR2 is YYREEE (reference sequence). The CDR3 extends over 17 amino acids. In nucleotides, the CDR3 is TGTGCCAGCAGCTTGGCGGCTAGCGGGAGGGGCTACCGCGAGCAGTACTTC. The encoded protein is CASSLAASGRGYREQYF.

The chain is built from TRBV30 and TRBJ1-6; the match to TRBD1 covers 10 bases. The trim removed 3 bases at V and 7 bases at J, leaving 9 bases unmatched. Per the germline V gene, CDR1 is GTSNPN and CDR2 is SVGIG (reference sequence). This CDR3 has 16 residues. CDR3 residues: CAWRETGGWGNSPLHF. CDR3 nucleotides: TGTGCCTGGAGGGAGACAGGGGGCTGGGGGAATTCACCCCTCCACTTT.